This entry lists 18 T cell receptor beta chains sequenced from one sample in a study of blood T cell repertoires in COVID-19 (dated by TCRdb to the early 2020s). The library was generated by the immunoSEQ multiplex PCR assay. The source is immuneACCESS, and TCRdb retained only in-frame sequences with V and J called. Part of the clones is not carried over; for the studies checked, unresolved V genes explain less than half of this, and the remainder is unexplained. The sample table records approximately 30,000 clones; roughly 90% of these occur just once. The ten largest make up 0.55% of the sample. Sequenced input: peripheral blood. These TCRs come from a middle-aged woman with active or convalescent COVID-19.

The chain is built from TRBV28 and TRBJ2-5; perhaps TRBD2 as D (7 bases). Trimming took off 6 bases at V and 4 bases at J, with 15 bases between the two ends. This CDR3 is built from 14 residues. The germline gives CDR1 MDHEN, CDR2 SYDVKM. CDR3 loop: CASSWGGQLETQYF. In DNA form, the CDR3 reads TGTGCCAGCAGCTGGGGGGGCCAGTTAGAGACCCAGTACTTC.

The chain is built from TRBV6-6 and TRBJ2-7; the match to TRBD2 covers 8 bases. Germline V lookup: CDR1 MNHNY, CDR2 SVGAGI (reference sequence). V lost 5 bases to trimming and J lost 6 bases; unmatched junction nucleotides: 15. The CDR3 contains 16 residues. The CDR3 DNA reads as TGTGCCAGCAGTCAAAGCGTGAAGCGGGGGAACTTCGAGCAGTACTTC. Its protein is CASSQSVKRGNFEQYF.

The chain uses TRBV9 and TRBJ2-1; 10 nucleotides match TRBD2. The V and J ends lost 1 base and 5 bases, in that order; junction bases with no gene match: 21. Germline values: CDR1 SGDLS, CDR2 YYNGEE. The CDR3 totals 21 residues. Here the CDR3 DNA reads TGTGCCAGCAGCGTATCGAGGCTAGCGGGAGTAAATAATCTCGCGGACAATGAGCAGTTCTTC. This translates into CASSVSRLAGVNNLADNEQFF. Complete variable domain (other parts from reference TRBV9 and TRBJ2-1): DSGVTQTPKHLITATGQRVTLRCSPRSGDLSVYWYQQSLDQGLQFLIQYYNGEERAKGNILERFSAQQFPDLHSELNLSSLELGDSALYFCASSVSRLAGVNNLADNEQFFGPGTRLTVL.

This chain uses TRBV9 with TRBJ1-6; weak D call: TRBD1 (5 bases). CDR1 is SGDLS, CDR2 YYNGEE, per germline. V lost 3 bases to trimming and J lost 7 bases, with 8 bases between them. CDR3 length equals 13 residues. The CDR3 loop is CASSAGENSPLHF. CDR3 coding DNA: TGTGCCAGCAGCGCGGGGGAGAATTCACCCCTCCACTTT.

The chain couples TRBV5-5 to TRBJ2-5; TRBD2 might be the D (7 bases). Germline lookup yields CDR1 SGHKS and CDR2 YYEKEE (reference sequence). V gave up 3 bases and J gave up 4 bases, with 16 bases separating them. The CDR3 is made up of 15 amino acids. CDR3 nucleotides: TGTGCCAGCAGCTCTAGCCCGGGGGGCGTAGAGACCCAGTACTTC. Its translation is CASSSSPGGVETQYF.

The chain joins TRBV25-1 to TRBJ2-5; TRBD2 matches at 8 bases. V lost 7 bases, J lost 4 bases, and 2 bases stayed unmatched. Germline values: CDR1 MGHDK, CDR2 SYGVNS. CDR3 length equals 12 residues. The chain's CDR3 is CASNREGETQYF. Written as DNA, the CDR3 is TGTGCCAGCAACCGGGAGGGAGAGACCCAGTACTTC.

The CDR3 sequence: CASSLGTSGTNEQFF. CDR3 sequence (DNA): TGCGCCAGCAGCCTAGGGACTAGCGGAACTAATGAGCAGTTCTTC. The V gene is TRBV4-3, the J gene TRBJ2-1; 11 positions match TRBD2. The CDR3 is 15 amino acids. Per germline, CDR1 LGHNA and CDR2 YSLEER. The V segment lost 4 bases and the J segment 7 bases; nucleotides outside the gene matches: 6.

The rearrangement uses TRBV6-1 and TRBJ1-4; 9 nucleotides agree with TRBD1. The CDR3 is 15 residues long. V lost 2 bases, J lost 5 bases, and 3 bases stayed unmatched. Germline V gene data show CDR1 as MNHNS and CDR2 as SASEGT. Here the CDR3 DNA reads TGTGCCAGCAGTGAAAGAGGGACAGGGAATGAAAAACTGTTTTTT. Translated, it gives CASSERGTGNEKLFF.

J is TRBJ1-1 and V is TRBV28, with a tentative D call TRBD1 (5 bases). V was trimmed by 5 bases and J by 1 base, leaving 11 bases between them. The germline V gene encodes CDR1 MDHEN and CDR2 SYDVKM. The CDR3 loop spans 14 amino acids. The chain's CDR3 is CASSPRQKNTEAFF. The CDR3 nucleotides are TGTGCCAGCAGTCCCAGACAGAAGAACACTGAAGCTTTCTTT. Full variable domain (remainder filled in from reference TRBV28 and TRBJ1-1): DVKVTQSSRYLVKRTGEKVFLECVQDMDHENMFWYRQDPGLGLRLIYFSYDVKMKEKGDIPEGYSVSREKKERFSLILESASTNQTSMYLCASSPRQKNTEAFFGQGTRLTVV.

The chain is built from TRBV27 and TRBJ2-1; 7 bases are a match to TRBD2. Per germline, CDR1 MNHEY and CDR2 SMNVEV (reference sequence). The CDR3 totals 12 residues. V dropped 5 bases and J dropped 13; count of bases not matched to a gene: 8. The CDR3 is CASSGVAGGQFF. The CDR3 DNA reads as TGTGCCAGCAGTGGGGTAGCGGGCGGACAGTTCTTC.

DNA of the CDR3: TGTGCCAGCAGCCAAGATGGGAGCGGGCAAGGCACAGATACGCAGTATTTT. Translated, it gives CASSQDGSGQGTDTQYF. This chain joins TRBV3-1 (or the pseudogene TRBV3-2) and TRBJ2-3; the D gene is possibly TRBD2 (6 bases). This CDR3 has 17 amino acids. Germline V gives CDR1 LGHDT, CDR2 YNNKEL (reference sequence). Trimming stripped 0 bases from V and 1 base from J, with 14 bases between.

The J gene is TRBJ1-1, the V gene TRBV29-1, with D possibly TRBD1 on 5 matching bases. V was pared by 5 bases and J by 8 bases, with 9 bases between. Germline V gene data show CDR1 as SQVTM and CDR2 as ANQGSEA. The CDR3 totals 10 residues. CDR3 DNA: TGCAGCGTTCGAACAGGAGAAGCTTTCTTT. This codes for CSVRTGEAFF.

This clone came up once. This chain links TRBV19 with TRBJ2-5; a possible D gene is TRBD2 (6 bases). V was trimmed by 3 bases and J by 2 bases, leaving 10 bases between them. The CDR3 has 14 amino acids. CDR1 and CDR2 from the germline V gene are LNHDA and SQIVND (reference sequence). Here the CDR3 DNA reads TGTGCCAGTAGTATGGGGCGGGGACAAGAGACCCAGTACTTC. This codes for CASSMGRGQETQYF.

The genes are TRBV6-2 or TRBV6-3 and TRBJ2-2, with 10 positions matching TRBD1. The germline gives CDR1 MNHEY, CDR2 SVGEGT. V was pared by 6 bases and J by 4 bases, with 5 bases of the junction left unmatched. The CDR3 consists of 15 residues. The CDR3 DNA reads TGTGCCAGCAGCACCGGGACAGGGGTCACCGGGGAGCTGTTTTTT. Amino acid sequence: CASSTGTGVTGELFF.

The DNA for the CDR3 is TGTGCCAGCAGGTCAATTGGCGTCAGGGGGGACGAGCAGTACTTC. This encodes CASRSIGVRGDEQYF. The V and J genes are TRBV6-5 and TRBJ2-7, with D perhaps TRBD1 (7 bases). This CDR3 region has 15 residues. Germline V CDR1 and CDR2: MNHEY, SVGAGI. V was pared by 6 bases and J by 5 bases, with 20 bases between.

The rearrangement joins TRBV27 to TRBJ2-7, with 8 bases that match TRBD1. Trimming took 1 base from V and 2 from J; bases not matched to a gene: 7. The CDR3 is made up of 16 amino acids. The germline V gene encodes CDR1 MNHEY and CDR2 SMNVEV (reference sequence). The CDR3 region is CASSLLAGQETYEQYF. CDR3 DNA sequence: TGTGCCAGCAGTTTATTGGCGGGACAGGAGACCTACGAGCAGTACTTC.

The rearrangement uses TRBV10-3 and TRBJ2-2; 8 bases align to TRBD1. This CDR3 is 17 amino acids long. Germline V gene data show CDR1 as ENHRY and CDR2 as SYGVKD. With V trimmed by 7 bases and J by 1 base, 11 bases remained unmatched. The CDR3 here is CAIKWGWGQENTGELFF. The CDR3 nucleotides are TGTGCCATCAAGTGGGGTTGGGGACAGGAGAACACCGGGGAGCTGTTTTTT.

The rearrangement uses TRBV5-1 and TRBJ2-7; D might be TRBD1 (6 bases). The CDR3 has 16 amino acids. Germline values: CDR1 SGHRS, CDR2 YFSETQ. V was cut by 2 bases and J by 3 bases, with 18 bases left in between. CDR3 DNA: TGCGCCAGCAGCTTAGGACAGAGTATAATATACTACGAGCAGTACTTC. Its translation: CASSLGQSIIYYEQYF. Full variable domain (rest looked up from reference TRBV5-1 and TRBJ2-7): KAGVTQTPRYLIKTRGQQVTLSCSPISGHRSVSWYQQTPGQGLQFLFEYFSETQRNKGNFPGRFSGRQFSNSRSEMNVSTLELGDSALYLCASSLGQSIIYYEQYFGPGTRLTVT.